This TCR beta chain was profiled in a study of monozygotic twins with cystic fibrosis. The table came from immunoSEQ multiplex PCR; TCRdb's copy has only in-frame clones and leaves some out. The table has 30,000 or so clones, 80% to 95% seen once; the top ten hold approximately 0.88%. Germline V lookup: CDR1 SEHNR, CDR2 FQNEAQ (reference sequence). The CDR3 consists of 14 residues. Trimming took off 5 bases at V and 3 bases at J, with 13 bases between the two ends. The chain is built from TRBV7-9 and TRBJ1-2; D is unresolved. The sequenced sample consisted of blood. The sequence was collected from a girl aged 2 to 9 with cystic fibrosis. In DNA, the CDR3 is TGTGCCAGCAGCCCTACTGCAGCGGACTATGGCTACACCTTC. Translation gives CASSPTAADYGYTF.